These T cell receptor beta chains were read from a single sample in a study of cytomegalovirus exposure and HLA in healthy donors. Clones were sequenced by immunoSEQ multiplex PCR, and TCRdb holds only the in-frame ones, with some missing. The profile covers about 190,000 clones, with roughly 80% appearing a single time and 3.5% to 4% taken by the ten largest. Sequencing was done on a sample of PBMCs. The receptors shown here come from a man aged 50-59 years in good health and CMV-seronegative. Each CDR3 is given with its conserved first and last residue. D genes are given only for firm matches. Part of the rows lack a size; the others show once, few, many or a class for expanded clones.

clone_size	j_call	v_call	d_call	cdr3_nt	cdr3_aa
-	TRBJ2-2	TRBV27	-	TGTGCCAGCAGTTTCGGGGTCACCGGGGAGCTGTTTTTT	CASSFGVTGELFF
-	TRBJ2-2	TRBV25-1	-	TGTGCCAGCGACGACACAGCGAACACCGGGGAGCTGTTTTTT	CASDDTANTGELFF
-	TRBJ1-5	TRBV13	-	TGTGCCAGCAGCTTAAGGGGGACGGGCAATCAGCCCCAGCATTTT	CASSLRGTGNQPQHF
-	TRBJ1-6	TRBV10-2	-	TGCGCCAGCAACCTGTCACGCGAAAATTCACCCCTCCACTTT	CASNLSRENSPLHF
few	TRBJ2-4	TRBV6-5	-	TGTGCCAGCAGTTATGGAGGGAAGCAAAACATTCAGTACTTC	CASSYGGKQNIQYF
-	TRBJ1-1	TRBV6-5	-	TGTGCCAGCAGTTATTGGGGAAAGGGGTGCACTGAAGCTTTCTTT	CASSYWGKGCTEAFF
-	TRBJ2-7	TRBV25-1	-	TGTGCCAGCAGTGAACTACAGGGTAGAGGTCACGAGCAGTACTTC	CASSELQGRGHEQYF
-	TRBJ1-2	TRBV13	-	TGTGCCAGCAGCCCCGACAGCTTTGTTGGCTACACCTTC	CASSPDSFVGYTF
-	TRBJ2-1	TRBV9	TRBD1	TGTGCCAGCAGCACGACAGGGGATGAGCAGTTCTTC	CASSTTGDEQFF
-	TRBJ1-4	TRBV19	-	TGTGCCAGTAGTCCGCGACAGGAGGTGGAGGAAAAACTGTTTTTT	CASSPRQEVEEKLFF
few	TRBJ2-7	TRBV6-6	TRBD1	TGTGCCACCGGCTCGGACAGGGGAACCTACGAGCAGTACTTC	CATGSDRGTYEQYF
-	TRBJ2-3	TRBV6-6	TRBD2	TGTGCCAGCCGGGGCGGGGGGGCAGGGGATACGCAGTATTTT	CASRGGGAGDTQYF
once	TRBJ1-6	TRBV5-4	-	TGTGCCAGCAGCTCATCCCAGGGGAACTCACCCCTCCACTTT	CASSSSQGNSPLHF
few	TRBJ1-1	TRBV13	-	TGTGCCAGCAGCTCCCGACGGGAGAACACTGAAGCTTTCTTT	CASSSRRENTEAFF
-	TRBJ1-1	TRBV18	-	TGTGCCAGCTCACCAGAAGCCAAGATGAACACTGAAGCTTTCTTT	CASSPEAKMNTEAFF
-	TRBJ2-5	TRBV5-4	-	TGTGCCAGCAGTCGGGACATTGAGACCCAGTACTTC	CASSRDIETQYF
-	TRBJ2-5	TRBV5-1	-	TGCGCCAGCAGTTCGGACACACTAGAGACCCAGTACTTC	CASSSDTLETQYF
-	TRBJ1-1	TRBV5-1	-	TGCGCCAGCAGCTTGGGATGGGGCGGTGAAACTGAAGCTTTCTTT	CASSLGWGGETEAFF
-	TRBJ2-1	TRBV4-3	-	TGCGCCAGCAGCCAAGACAGAGATGTAGCCCTCAATGAGCAGTTCTTC	CASSQDRDVALNEQFF
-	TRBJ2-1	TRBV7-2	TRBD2	TGTGCCAGCAGCCCCCAGCGGGGGCCTGACAATGAGCAGTTCTTC	CASSPQRGPDNEQFF
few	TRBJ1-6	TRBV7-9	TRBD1	TGTGCCAGCAGCCTACCCCGGGTGACAGGGTCGGCTAATTCACCCCTCCACTTT	CASSLPRVTGSANSPLHF
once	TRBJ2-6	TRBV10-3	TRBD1	TGTGCCATCAGATCGGGACAGTACTCTGGGGCCAACGTCCTGACTTTC	CAIRSGQYSGANVLTF
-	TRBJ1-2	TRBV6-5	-	TGTGCCAGCAGTTACGGTGCAGAGGCTAACTATGGCTACACCTTC	CASSYGAEANYGYTF
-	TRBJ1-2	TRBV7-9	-	TGTGCCGGTGAAACGGCAGGGATATATGGCTACACCTTC	CAGETAGIYGYTF
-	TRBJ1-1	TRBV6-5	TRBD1	TGTGCCAGTAGAACGGGACAGGCTGGGTACACTGAAGCTTTCTTT	CASRTGQAGYTEAFF
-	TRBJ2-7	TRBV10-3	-	TGTGCCATCAGGGACGGAGGGGTCTACGAGCAGTACTTC	CAIRDGGVYEQYF
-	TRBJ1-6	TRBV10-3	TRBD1	TGTGCCATCAACGATGGTAACAGGGGCACCCTCCACTTT	CAINDGNRGTLHF
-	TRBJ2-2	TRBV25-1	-	TGTGCCAGCAGTGGCCAGGGAGGTACCGGGGAGCTGTTTTTT	CASSGQGGTGELFF
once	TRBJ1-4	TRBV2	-	TGTGCCAGCAGTGAATCTAGGGGAAACGTCGGTGAAAAACTGTTTTTT	CASSESRGNVGEKLFF
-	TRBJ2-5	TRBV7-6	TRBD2	TGTGCCAGCAGCCCCACGGCGCTAGCGGGCCTACAAGAGACCCAGTACTTC	CASSPTALAGLQETQYF
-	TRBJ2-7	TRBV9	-	TGTGCCAGCAGCGTACTCGCCAGGGGTGGAGAGCAGTACTTC	CASSVLARGGEQYF
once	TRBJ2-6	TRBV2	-	TGTGCCAGCACCAATGGACGGGACTCTGGGGCCAACGTCCTGACTTTC	CASTNGRDSGANVLTF
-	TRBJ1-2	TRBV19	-	TGTGCCAGTAGCGACAGGAAAAACTATGGCTACACCTTC	CASSDRKNYGYTF
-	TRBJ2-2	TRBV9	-	TGTGCCAGCAGCGTAGTGGGCGTCGGGGAGCTGTTTTTT	CASSVVGVGELFF
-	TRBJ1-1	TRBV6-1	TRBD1	TGTGCCAGCAGTGGAACAGGGGGCACTGAAGCTTTCTTT	CASSGTGGTEAFF
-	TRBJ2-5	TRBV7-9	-	TGTGCCAGCAACCAACTTCGAGAGACCCAGTACTTC	CASNQLRETQYF
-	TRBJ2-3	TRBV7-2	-	TGTGCCAGCAGCTTAGATGGACTCCGCACAGATACGCAGTATTTT	CASSLDGLRTDTQYF
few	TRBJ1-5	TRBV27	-	TGTGCCAGCAGTTTAGGCACAGCAATTCAGCCCCAGCATTTT	CASSLGTAIQPQHF
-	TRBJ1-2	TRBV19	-	TGTGCCAGTAGTATCGGGTATGGCTACACCTTC	CASSIGYGYTF
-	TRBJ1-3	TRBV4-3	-	TGCGCCAGCAGCCAAGATAAGGAGGTGAGAAACACCATATATTTT	CASSQDKEVRNTIYF
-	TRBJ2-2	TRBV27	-	TGTGCCAGCACGGCCCAGGGCACCGGGGAGCTGTTTTTT	CASTAQGTGELFF
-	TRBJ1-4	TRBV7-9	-	TGTGCCAGCAGCCAAGCACAGTCAGCAACTAATGAAAAACTGTTTTTT	CASSQAQSATNEKLFF
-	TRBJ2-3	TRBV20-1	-	TGCAGTGCTCTCCGGGGAGATACGCAGTATTTT	CSALRGDTQYF
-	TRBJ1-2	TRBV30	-	TGTGCCTGGAGTCTCGGGGGTGGCTACACCTTC	CAWSLGGGYTF
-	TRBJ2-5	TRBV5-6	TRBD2	TGTGCCAGCAGCTTTTGGCTAGCGGGATTCCAAGAGACCCAGTACTTC	CASSFWLAGFQETQYF
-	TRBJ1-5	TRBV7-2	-	TGTGCCAGCAGCTTAGTTCAGGGGTGGAATCAGCCCCAGCATTTT	CASSLVQGWNQPQHF
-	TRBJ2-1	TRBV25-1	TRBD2	TGTGCCAGCAGTGAACCTTCTCCGGGACTAGGGGATGAGCAGTTCTTC	CASSEPSPGLGDEQFF